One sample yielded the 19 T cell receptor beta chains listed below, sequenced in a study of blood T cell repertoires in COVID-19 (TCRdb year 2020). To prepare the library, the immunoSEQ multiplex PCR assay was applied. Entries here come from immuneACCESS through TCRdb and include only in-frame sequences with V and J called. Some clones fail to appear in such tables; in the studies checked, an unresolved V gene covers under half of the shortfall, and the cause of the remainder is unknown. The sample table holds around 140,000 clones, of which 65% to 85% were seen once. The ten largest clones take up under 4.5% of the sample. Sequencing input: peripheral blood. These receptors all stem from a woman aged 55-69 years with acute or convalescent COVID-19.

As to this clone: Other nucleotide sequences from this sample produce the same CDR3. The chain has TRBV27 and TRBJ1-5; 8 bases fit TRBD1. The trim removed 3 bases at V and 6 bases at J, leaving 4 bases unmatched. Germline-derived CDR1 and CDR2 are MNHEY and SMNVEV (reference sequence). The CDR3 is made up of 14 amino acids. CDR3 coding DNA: TGTGCCAGCAGTTTCGGACAGGGCGGTCAGCCCCAGCATTTT. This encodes CASSFGQGGQPQHF.

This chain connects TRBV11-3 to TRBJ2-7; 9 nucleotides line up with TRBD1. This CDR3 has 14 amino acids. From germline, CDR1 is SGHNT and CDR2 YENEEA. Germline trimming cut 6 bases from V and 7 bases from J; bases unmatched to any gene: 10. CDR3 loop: CASSSQGAHGEQYF. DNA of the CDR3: TGTGCCAGCAGTTCACAGGGGGCCCATGGGGAGCAGTACTTC.

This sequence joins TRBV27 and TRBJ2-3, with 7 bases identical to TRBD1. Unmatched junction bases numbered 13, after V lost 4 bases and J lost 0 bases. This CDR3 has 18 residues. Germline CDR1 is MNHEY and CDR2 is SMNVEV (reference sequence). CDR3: CASSSSHGTATSTDTQYF. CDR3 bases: TGTGCCAGCAGTTCCTCGCACGGGACAGCTACTAGCACAGATACGCAGTATTTT.

CDR3 DNA sequence: TGTGCCAGCTCACCACCGGCCCGCTACGAGCAGTACTTC. Its translation: CASSPPARYEQYF. This rearrangement joins TRBV18 to TRBJ2-7; D gene ambiguous. This CDR3 region has 13 residues. V lost 0 bases to trimming and J lost 3 bases, with 6 bases between them. Germline CDR1 KGHSH, CDR2 LQKENI.

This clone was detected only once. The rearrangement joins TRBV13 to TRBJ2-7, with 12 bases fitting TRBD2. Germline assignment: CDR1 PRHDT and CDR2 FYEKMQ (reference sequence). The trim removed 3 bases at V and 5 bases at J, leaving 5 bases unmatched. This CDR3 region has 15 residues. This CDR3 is CASSFRLAGDHEQYF. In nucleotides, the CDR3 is TGTGCCAGCAGCTTCCGACTAGCGGGAGACCACGAGCAGTACTTC.

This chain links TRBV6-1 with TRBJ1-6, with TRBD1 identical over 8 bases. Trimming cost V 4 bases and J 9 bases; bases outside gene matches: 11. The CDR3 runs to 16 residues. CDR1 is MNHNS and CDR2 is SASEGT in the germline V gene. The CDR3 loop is CASSAFPGGRGSPLHF. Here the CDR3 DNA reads TGTGCCAGCAGTGCATTCCCAGGGGGCCGGGGTTCACCCCTCCACTTT.

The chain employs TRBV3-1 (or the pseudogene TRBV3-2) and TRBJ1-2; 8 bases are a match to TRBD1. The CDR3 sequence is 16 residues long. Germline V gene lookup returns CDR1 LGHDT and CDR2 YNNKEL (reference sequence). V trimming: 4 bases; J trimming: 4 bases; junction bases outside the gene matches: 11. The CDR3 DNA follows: TGTGCCAGCAGCCCAAGGGGGGACAGGTGCGTCTATGGCTACACCTTC. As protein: CASSPRGDRCVYGYTF.

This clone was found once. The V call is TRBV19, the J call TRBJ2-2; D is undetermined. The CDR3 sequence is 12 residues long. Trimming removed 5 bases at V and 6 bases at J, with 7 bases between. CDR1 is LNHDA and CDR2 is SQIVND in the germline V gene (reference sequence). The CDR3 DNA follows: TGTGCCAGTAGTCCTCTATCCGGGGAGCTGTTTTTT. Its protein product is CASSPLSGELFF.

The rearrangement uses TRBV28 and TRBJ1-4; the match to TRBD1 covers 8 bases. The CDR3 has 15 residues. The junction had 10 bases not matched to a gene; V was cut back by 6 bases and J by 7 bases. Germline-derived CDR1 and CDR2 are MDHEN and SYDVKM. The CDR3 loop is CASSRGQVNSEKLFF. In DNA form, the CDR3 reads TGTGCCAGCAGCCGGGGACAGGTGAATTCTGAAAAACTGTTTTTT.

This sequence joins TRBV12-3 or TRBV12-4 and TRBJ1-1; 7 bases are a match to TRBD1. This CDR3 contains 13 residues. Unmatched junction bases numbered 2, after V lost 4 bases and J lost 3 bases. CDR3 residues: CASSSQGDTEAFF. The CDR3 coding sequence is TGTGCCAGCAGTTCTCAGGGGGACACTGAAGCTTTCTTT.

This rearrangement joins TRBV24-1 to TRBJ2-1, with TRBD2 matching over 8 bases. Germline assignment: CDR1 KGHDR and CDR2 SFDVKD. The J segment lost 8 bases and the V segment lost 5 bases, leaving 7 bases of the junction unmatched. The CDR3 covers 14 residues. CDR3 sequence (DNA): TGTGCCACCAGTGTAGCGGGATGGGTAGATGAGCAGTTCTTC. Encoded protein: CATSVAGWVDEQFF.

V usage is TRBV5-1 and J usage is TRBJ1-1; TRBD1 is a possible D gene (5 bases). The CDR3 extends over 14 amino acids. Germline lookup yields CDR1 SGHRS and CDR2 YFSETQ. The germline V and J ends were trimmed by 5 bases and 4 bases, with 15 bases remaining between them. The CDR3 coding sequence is TGCGCCAGCAGAGCGACCCAGGGCTTCACTGAAGCTTTCTTT. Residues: CASRATQGFTEAFF.

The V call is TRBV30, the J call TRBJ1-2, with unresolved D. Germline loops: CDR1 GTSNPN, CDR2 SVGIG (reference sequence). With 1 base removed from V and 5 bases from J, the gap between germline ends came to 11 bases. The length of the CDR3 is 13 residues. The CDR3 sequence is CAWSGTLRYGYTF. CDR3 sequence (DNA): TGTGCCTGGAGTGGGACTTTGAGATATGGCTACACCTTC. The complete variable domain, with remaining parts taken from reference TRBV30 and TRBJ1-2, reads SQTIHQWPATLVQPVGSPLSLECTVEGTSNPNLYWYRQAAGRGLQLLFYSVGIGQISSEVPQNLSASRPQDRQFILSSKKLLLSDSGFYLCAWSGTLRYGYTFGSGTRLTVV.

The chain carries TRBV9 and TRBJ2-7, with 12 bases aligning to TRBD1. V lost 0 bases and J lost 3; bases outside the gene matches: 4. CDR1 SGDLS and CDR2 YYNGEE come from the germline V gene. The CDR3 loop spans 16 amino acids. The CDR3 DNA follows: TGTGCCAGCAGCGTAGGGGGGACAGGGGGCTACTACGAGCAGTACTTC. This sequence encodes CASSVGGTGGYYEQYF. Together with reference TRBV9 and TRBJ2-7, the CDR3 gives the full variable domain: DSGVTQTPKHLITATGQRVTLRCSPRSGDLSVYWYQQSLDQGLQFLIQYYNGEERAKGNILERFSAQQFPDLHSELNLSSLELGDSALYFCASSVGGTGGYYEQYFGPGTRLTVT.

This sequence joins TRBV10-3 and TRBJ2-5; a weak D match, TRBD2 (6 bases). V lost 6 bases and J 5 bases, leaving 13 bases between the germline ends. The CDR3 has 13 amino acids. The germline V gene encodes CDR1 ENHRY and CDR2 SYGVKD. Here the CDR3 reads CAISGSIVETQYF. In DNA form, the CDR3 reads TGTGCCATCAGCGGGAGTATCGTGGAGACCCAGTACTTC.

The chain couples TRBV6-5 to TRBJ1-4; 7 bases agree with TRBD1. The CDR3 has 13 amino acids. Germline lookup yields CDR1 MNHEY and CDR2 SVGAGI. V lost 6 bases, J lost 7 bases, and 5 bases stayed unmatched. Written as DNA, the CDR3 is TGTGCCAGCAGGGCAGGGGGTCGTGAAAAACTGTTTTTT. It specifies CASRAGGREKLFF.

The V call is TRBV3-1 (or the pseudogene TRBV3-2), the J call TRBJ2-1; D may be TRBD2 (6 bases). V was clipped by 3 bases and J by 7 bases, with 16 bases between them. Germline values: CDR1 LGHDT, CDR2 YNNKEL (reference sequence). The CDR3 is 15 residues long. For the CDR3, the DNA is TGTGCCAGCAGCCAGAACGGCCGGGGGAGGAATGAGCAGTTCTTC. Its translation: CASSQNGRGRNEQFF.

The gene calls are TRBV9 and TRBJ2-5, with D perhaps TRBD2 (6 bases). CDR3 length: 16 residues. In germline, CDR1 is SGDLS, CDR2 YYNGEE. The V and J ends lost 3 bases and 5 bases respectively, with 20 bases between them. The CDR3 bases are TGTGCCAGCAGCGCCCACGGGGGTGGCTCTTGGGAGACCCAGTACTTC. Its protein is CASSAHGGGSWETQYF.

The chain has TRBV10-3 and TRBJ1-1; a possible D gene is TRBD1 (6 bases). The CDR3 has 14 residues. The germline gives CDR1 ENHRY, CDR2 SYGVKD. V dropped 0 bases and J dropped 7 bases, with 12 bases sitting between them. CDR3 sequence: CAISESTGINEAFF. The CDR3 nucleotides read TGTGCCATCAGTGAGTCGACAGGAATAAATGAAGCTTTCTTT.